The sample holds many counts of the clone carrying this T cell receptor beta chain. Its antigen is as yet unknown. CDR1 and CDR2 from the germline V gene are LGHDT and YNNKEL (reference sequence). CDR3 size: 13 residues. Trimming removed 11 bases from V and 0 bases from J, with 11 bases in between. The authors built TCR beta libraries using iRepertoire HTBI primers and Arm-PCR of CDR3 regions. Using its own MiXCR run on the multiplex PCR reads, TCRdb lists one record per CDR3 protein. The table lists around 330,000 distinct CDR3 sequences, under 20% of them singletons. The data are from a study of regulatory T cells in long-lasting Graves disease. Study conclusions and caveats: Persistent disease preferred TRBV28, TRBJ1-2 and TRBJ2-5; new disease, TRBV20-1 and TRBJ2-1. The analysis examined peripheral blood only and excluded thyroid tissue.

Time point here: newly diagnosed GD, antithyroid drugs for less than 3 months. After RNA was extracted from PBMCs, the TCR library was made from it. The patients were drawn from one endocrinology department in Xi'an, China. Each patient gave Nine milliliters of EDTA-anticoagulated peripheral blood. The source of this sequence is a female donor with Graves disease. This chain connects TRBV3-1 to TRBJ1-3, with D possibly TRBD1 on 5 matching bases. Sequencing was performed on peripheral blood mononuclear cells (PBMCs), taken at new diagnosis, from a patient treated with antithyroid drugs. CDR3 loop: CASRGFSGNTIYF. CDR3 nucleotides: TGTGCCTCTCGGGGGTTCTCTGGAAACACCATATATTTT.